The sequence of this TCR beta chain was determined in a study of blood T cell repertoires in COVID-19 (dated by TCRdb to 2018 to 2020). About the investigation overall: Collaborator samples came from the United States, Italy and Spain and covered acute and convalescent phases of COVID-19. The material from the prospective study consisted of cDNA or gDNA derived from T cells, B-cell-depleted T cells, or PBMCs. The dataset comprised deeply sampled blood TCRbeta repertoires from subjects exposed to, actively infected with, or recovered from COVID-19. A freely available public database, intended as a resource for researchers studying the immune response to SARS-CoV-2, is where the repertoires were released. Samples were obtained from the ongoing ImmuneRACE study (first 160 participants) and from about 1,300 subjects provided by 6 global collaborators. A de-identified subject ID, COVID-19 status, age in years and sex were almost always included in the sample metadata. Where available, HLA class I and class II types were taken from metadata supplied by the sample provider and were not determined by assay-based typing.

One collaborating source in Seattle enrolled patients during active infection and followed them longitudinally through the course of disease. Each collaborating institution followed its own protocols to collect whole blood in K2EDTA tubes. For TCRbeta analysis, collaborator samples were shipped as frozen whole blood, as isolated PBMCs, or as DNA extracted from either sample type. TCRbeta CDR3 regions were amplified from genomic DNA using the immunoSEQ Assay, a bias-controlled multiplex PCR. Per the original workflow: The number of nucleated cells in each sample was estimated by amplification of reference gene primers within the assay. To quantify the absolute abundance of each unique TCRbeta CDR3 rearrangement, sequence reads were collapsed and filtered. For each sample, productive Simpson clonality was calculated as the square root of Simpson's diversity index across productive rearrangements. TCRdb carries this immuneACCESS record with in-frame sequences only. Its versions omit some clonotypes, under half of them owing to an unresolved V gene in the studies checked, with the rest unexplained. V, J and clone size derive from that table, while D and trimming were established from the DNA sequence. This sample gives around 400,000 clones in total; about 90% of them show up just once. The ten largest clonotypes hold about 9.4% of the sample.

Broader findings and caveats from the paper: The quantity of clinical and demographic metadata differed by source and by participant and was supplied without curation.

On this clone itself: No cognate antigen has been identified for it. No much larger clone exists at a distance of one base, and base qualities are not known.

Including the terminal cysteine and phenylalanine, the CDR3 comprises 15 residues. CDR3 DNA is the only sequence kept; it has 45 bases, read in frame from the first base. Taken from the germline V gene (reference sequence), the CDR1 and CDR2 loops are LNHDA and SQIVND. Trimming takes 3 bases off V and 4 bases off J; junction bases not matched to a gene: 4. The specimen was peripheral blood. The sequence is built from TRBV19 and TRBJ2-1; TRBD2 matches 9 bases in the middle. This TCR came from a young woman with COVID-19, enrolled during active disease. The DNA sequence follows: TGTGCCAGTAGTATGGCGGGACTAGCATACAATGAGCAGTTCTTC. It encodes CASSMAGLAYNEQFF.